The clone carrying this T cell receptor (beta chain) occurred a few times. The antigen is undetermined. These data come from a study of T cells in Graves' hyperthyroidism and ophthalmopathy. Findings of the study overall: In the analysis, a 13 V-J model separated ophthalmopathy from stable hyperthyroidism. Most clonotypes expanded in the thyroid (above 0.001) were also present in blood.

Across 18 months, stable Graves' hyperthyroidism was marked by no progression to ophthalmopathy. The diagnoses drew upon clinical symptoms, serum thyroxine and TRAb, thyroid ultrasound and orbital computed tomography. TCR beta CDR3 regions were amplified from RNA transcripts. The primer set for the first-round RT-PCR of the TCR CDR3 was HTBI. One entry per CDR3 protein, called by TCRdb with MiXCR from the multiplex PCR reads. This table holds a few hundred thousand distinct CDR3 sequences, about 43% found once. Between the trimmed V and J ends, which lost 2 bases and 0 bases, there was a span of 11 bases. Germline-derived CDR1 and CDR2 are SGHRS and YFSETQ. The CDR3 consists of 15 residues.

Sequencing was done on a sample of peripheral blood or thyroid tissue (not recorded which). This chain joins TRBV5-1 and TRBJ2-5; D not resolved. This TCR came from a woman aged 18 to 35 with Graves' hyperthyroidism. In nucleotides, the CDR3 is TGCGCCAGCAGCTTCGTAAACTCGTACCAAGAGACCCAGTACTTC. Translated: CASSFVNSYQETQYF. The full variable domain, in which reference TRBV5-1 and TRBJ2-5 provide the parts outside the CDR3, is KAGVTQTPRYLIKTRGQQVTLSCSPISGHRSVSWYQQTPGQGLQFLFEYFSETQRNKGNFPGRFSGRQFSNSRSEMNVSTLELGDSALYLCASSFVNSYQETQYFGPGTRLLVL.